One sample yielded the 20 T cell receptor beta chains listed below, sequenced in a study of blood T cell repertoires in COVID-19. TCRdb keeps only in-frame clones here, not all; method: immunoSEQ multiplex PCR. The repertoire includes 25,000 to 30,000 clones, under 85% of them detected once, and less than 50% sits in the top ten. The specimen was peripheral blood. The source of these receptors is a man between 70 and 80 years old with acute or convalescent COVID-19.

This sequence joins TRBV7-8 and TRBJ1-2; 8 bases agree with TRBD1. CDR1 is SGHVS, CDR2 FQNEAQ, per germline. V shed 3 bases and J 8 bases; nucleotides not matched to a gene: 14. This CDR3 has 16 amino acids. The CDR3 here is CASSFSSAGGKRGYTF. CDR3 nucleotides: TGTGCCAGCAGCTTTTCTTCCGCAGGGGGCAAGAGGGGCTACACCTTC.

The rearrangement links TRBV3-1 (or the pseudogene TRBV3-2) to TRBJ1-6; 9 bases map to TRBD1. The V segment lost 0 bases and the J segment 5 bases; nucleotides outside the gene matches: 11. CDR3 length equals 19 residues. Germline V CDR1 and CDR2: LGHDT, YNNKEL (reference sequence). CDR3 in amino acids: CASSQDCTRQGVHNSPLHF. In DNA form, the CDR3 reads TGTGCCAGCAGCCAAGATTGTACCAGACAGGGGGTCCATAATTCACCCCTCCACTTT.

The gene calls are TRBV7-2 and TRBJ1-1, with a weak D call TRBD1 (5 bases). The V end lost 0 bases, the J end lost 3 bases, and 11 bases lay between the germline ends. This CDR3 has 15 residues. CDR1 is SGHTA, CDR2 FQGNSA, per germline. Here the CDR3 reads CASSLAAGRDTEAFF. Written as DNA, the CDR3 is TGTGCCAGCAGCTTAGCAGCAGGGAGGGACACTGAAGCTTTCTTT.

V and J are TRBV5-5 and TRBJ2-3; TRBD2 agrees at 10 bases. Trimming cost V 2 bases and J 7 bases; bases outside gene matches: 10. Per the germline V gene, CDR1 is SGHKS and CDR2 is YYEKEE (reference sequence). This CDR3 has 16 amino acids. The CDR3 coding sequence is TGTGCCAGCAGCTTCCAACTAGCGGGGACCGCCTATACGCAGTATTTT. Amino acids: CASSFQLAGTAYTQYF. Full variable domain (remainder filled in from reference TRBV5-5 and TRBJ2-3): DAGVTQSPTHLIKTRGQQVTLRCSPISGHKSVSWYQQVLGQGPQFIFQYYEKEERGRGNFPDRFSARQFPNYSSELNVNALLLGDSALYLCASSFQLAGTAYTQYFGPGTRLTVL.

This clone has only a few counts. CDR3 residues: CASSDEGAAGETQYF. The CDR3 DNA reads TGTGCCAGCAGTGATGAAGGGGCCGCAGGGGAGACCCAGTACTTC. The chain uses TRBV2 and TRBJ2-5; perhaps TRBD1 as D (5 bases). Trimming cost V 3 bases and J 5 bases, with 16 bases left between them. The germline gives CDR1 SNHLY, CDR2 FYNNEI. The CDR3 runs to 15 residues.

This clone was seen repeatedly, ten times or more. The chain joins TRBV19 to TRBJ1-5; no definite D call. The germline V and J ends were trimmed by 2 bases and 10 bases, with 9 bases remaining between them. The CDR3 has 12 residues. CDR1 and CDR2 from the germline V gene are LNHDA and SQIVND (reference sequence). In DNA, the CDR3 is TGTGCCAGTAGTATAACACCCATCCCCCAGCATTTT. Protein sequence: CASSITPIPQHF.

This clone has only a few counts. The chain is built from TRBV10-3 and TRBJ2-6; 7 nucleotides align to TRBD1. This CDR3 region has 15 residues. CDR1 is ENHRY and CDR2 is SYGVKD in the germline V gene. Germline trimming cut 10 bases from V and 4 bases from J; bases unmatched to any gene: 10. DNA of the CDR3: TGTGCCACCGGGGACAGTCTATTCGGGGCCAACGTCCTGACTTTC. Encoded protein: CATGDSLFGANVLTF.

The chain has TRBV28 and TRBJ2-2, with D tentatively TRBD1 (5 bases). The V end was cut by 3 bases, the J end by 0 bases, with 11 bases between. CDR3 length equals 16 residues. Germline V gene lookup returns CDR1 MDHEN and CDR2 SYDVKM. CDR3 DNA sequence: TGTGCCAGCAGTTTCGCAGGGCACGCGAACACCGGGGAGCTGTTTTTT. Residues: CASSFAGHANTGELFF. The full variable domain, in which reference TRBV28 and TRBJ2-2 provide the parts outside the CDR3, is DVKVTQSSRYLVKRTGEKVFLECVQDMDHENMFWYRQDPGLGLRLIYFSYDVKMKEKGDIPEGYSVSREKKERFSLILESASTNQTSMYLCASSFAGHANTGELFFGEGSRLTVL.

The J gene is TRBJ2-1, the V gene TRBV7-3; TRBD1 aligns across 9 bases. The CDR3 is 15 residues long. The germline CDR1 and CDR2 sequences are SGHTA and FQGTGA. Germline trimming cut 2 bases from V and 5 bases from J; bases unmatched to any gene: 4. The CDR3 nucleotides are TGTGCCAGCAGCTTATCACAGGGGGCACACAATGAGCAGTTCTTC. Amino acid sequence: CASSLSQGAHNEQFF.

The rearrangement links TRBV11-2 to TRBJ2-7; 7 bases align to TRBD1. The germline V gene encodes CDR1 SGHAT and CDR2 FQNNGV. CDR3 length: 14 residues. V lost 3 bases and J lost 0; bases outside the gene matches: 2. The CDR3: CASSFGQVSYEQYF. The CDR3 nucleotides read TGTGCCAGCAGCTTTGGACAGGTCTCCTACGAGCAGTACTTC.

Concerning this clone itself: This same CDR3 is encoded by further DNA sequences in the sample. For the CDR3, the DNA is TGTGCCAGCTCACCAGGAAGGGGTAATGAGCAGTTCTTC. As protein: CASSPGRGNEQFF. The rearrangement joins TRBV18 to TRBJ2-1, with D perhaps matching TRBD1 (5 bases). Germline V gene lookup returns CDR1 KGHSH and CDR2 LQKENI. The CDR3 runs 13 residues. Trimming left V 2 bases short and J 7 bases short, with 9 bases between.

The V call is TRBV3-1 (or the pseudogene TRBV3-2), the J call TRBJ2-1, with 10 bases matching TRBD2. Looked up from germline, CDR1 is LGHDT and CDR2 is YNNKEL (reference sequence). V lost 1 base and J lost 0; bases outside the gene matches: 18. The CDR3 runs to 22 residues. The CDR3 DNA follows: TGTGCCAGCAGCCAAGTTCCTGGTTGGGTAGCGGGGGGACAGAGCTCCTACAATGAGCAGTTCTTC. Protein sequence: CASSQVPGWVAGGQSSYNEQFF.

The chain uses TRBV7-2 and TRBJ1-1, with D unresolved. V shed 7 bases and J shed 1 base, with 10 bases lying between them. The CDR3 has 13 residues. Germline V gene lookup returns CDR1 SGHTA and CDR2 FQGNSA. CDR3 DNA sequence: TGTGCCAGCACCCGGTCAACGAACACTGAAGCTTTCTTT. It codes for CASTRSTNTEAFF.

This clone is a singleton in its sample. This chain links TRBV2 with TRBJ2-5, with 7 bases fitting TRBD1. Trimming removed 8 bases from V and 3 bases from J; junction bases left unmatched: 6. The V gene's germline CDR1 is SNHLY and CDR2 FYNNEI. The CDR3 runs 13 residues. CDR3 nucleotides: TGTGCCAGCGACGACAGGGTGGAAGAGACCCAGTACTTC. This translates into CASDDRVEETQYF.

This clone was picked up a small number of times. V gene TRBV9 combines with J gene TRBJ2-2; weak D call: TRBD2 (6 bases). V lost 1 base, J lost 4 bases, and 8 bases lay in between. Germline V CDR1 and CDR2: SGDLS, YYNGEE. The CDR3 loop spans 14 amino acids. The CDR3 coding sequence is TGTGCCAGCAGCGTACAAGCGGGCACCGGGGAGCTGTTTTTT. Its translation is CASSVQAGTGELFF.

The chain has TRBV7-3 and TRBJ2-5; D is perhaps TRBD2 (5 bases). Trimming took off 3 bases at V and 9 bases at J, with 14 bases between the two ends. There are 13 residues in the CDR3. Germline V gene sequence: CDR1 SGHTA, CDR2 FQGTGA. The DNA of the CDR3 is TGTGCCAGCAGCTTTAGCCCAGCCGGGGCCCAGTACTTC. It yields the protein CASSFSPAGAQYF.

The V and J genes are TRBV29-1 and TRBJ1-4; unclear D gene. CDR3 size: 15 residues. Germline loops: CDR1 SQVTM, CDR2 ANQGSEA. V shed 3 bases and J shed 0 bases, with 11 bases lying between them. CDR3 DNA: TGCAGCGTTGACCGCCTGGGCACAACTAATGAAAAACTGTTTTTT. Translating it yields CSVDRLGTTNEKLFF.

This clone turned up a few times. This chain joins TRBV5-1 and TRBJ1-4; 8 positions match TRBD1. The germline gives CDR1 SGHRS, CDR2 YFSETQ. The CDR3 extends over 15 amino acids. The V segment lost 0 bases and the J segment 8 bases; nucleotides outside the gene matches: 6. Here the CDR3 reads CASSLGGQGPEKLFF. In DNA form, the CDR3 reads TGCGCCAGCAGCTTGGGTGGACAGGGTCCCGAAAAACTGTTTTTT.

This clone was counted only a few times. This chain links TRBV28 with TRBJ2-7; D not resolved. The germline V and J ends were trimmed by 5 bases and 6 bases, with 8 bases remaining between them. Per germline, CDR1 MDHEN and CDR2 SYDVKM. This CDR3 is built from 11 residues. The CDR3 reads CASSISSEQYF. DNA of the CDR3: TGTGCCAGCAGTATCTCTTCCGAGCAGTACTTC.

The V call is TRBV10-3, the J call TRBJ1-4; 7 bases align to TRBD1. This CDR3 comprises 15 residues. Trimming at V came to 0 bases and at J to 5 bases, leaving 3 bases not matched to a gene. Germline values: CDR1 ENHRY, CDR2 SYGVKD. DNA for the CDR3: TGTGCCATCAGTGAGTCTGTGGACAGGAATGAAAAACTGTTTTTT. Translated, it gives CAISESVDRNEKLFF.